These T cell receptor beta chains were read from a single sample in a study of T cells in Graves' hyperthyroidism and ophthalmopathy. TCRdb redid the calling of the multiplex PCR reads with MiXCR, one entry per CDR3 protein. The repertoire holds fewer than 40,000 distinct CDR3 sequences, with 40% to 65% as singletons. The sample consisted of blood. These receptors came from a woman aged 40-49 years with Graves' ophthalmopathy. Both conserved end residues are part of each CDR3. A D gene is named only where the DNA matches it firmly. For some rows the clone size is stated as once, few or many, or as a class when expanded; others skip it.

clone size	D gene	V gene	CDR3 length	J gene	CDR3 protein	CDR3 DNA
many	-	TRBV20-1	12	TRBJ2-1	CSANRAVHEQFF	TGCAGTGCCAACCGGGCGGTCCATGAGCAGTTCTTC
medium-sized	TRBD1	TRBV19	14	TRBJ1-4	CASSTRTGKEKLFF	TGTGCCAGTAGTACCCGGACAGGGAAGGAAAAACTGTTTTTT
few	-	TRBV2	16	TRBJ1-6	CASSEEAGVNNSPLHF	TGTGCCAGCAGTGAAGAGGCAGGGGTCAATAATTCACCCCTCCACTTT
once	TRBD2	TRBV20-1	14	TRBJ2-3	CSARTSGGADTQYF	TGCAGTGCTCGGACTAGCGGGGGGGCAGATACGCAGTATTTT
-	TRBD1	TRBV18	14	TRBJ1-1	CASSPGQGAAEAFF	TGTGCCAGCTCACCAGGACAGGGGGCTGCTGAAGCTTTCTTT
many	-	TRBV7-2	13	TRBJ2-1	CASSSELYNEQFF	TGTGCCAGCAGCTCCGAACTGTACAATGAGCAGTTCTTC
many	-	TRBV6-5	15	TRBJ2-1	CASSYWMGGTNEQFF	TGTGCCAGCAGTTACTGGATGGGTGGTACGAATGAGCAGTTCTTC
-	TRBD1	TRBV10-1	9	TRBJ2-7	CATGGEQYF	TGCGCCACAGGGGGCGAGCAGTACTTC
medium-sized	-	TRBV15	14	TRBJ1-2	CATSRDRAGWGYTF	TGTGCCACCAGCAGAGATAGGGCTGGATGGGGCTACACCTTC
-	TRBD1	TRBV20-1	13	TRBJ2-7	CSASGTGTYEQYF	TGCAGTGCTTCCGGGACAGGGACCTACGAGCAGTACTTC
many	-	TRBV12-3/TRBV12-4	13	TRBJ2-5	CASTGAAQETQYF	TGTGCCAGCACGGGAGCGGCCCAGGAGACCCAGTACTTC
once	TRBD1	TRBV2	14	TRBJ2-7	CASSTGQGRYEQYF	TGTGCCAGCTCAACGGGACAGGGCCGGTACGAGCAGTACTTC
-	-	TRBV7-9	13	TRBJ1-1	CASSLSGNTEALF	TGTGCGAGCAGCTTGAGCGGGAACACTGAAGCTCTCTTT
many	TRBD2	TRBV5-4	15	TRBJ2-1	CASSTGLAGSNEQFF	TGTGCCAGCAGCACAGGACTAGCGGGAAGCAATGAGCAGTTCTTC
once	TRBD2	TRBV7-9	19	TRBJ2-6	CASSLAGLAVPSGANVLTF	TGTGCCAGCAGCTTAGCCGGACTAGCGGTTCCCTCTGGGGCCAACGTCCTGACTTTC
medium-sized	-	TRBV29-1	12	TRBJ1-2	CSVVGAKYGYTF	TGCAGCGTTGTGGGGGCAAAGTATGGCTACACCTTC
-	TRBD1	TRBV7-2	15	TRBJ1-6	CASSGGQGFISPLHF	TGTGCCAGCAGCGGGGGACAGGGTTTCATTTCACCCCTCCACTTT
many	-	TRBV9	16	TRBJ2-2	CASSVESGLYTGELFF	TGTGCCAGCAGCGTAGAGTCAGGGCTGTACACCGGGGAGCTGTTTTTT
many	TRBD1	TRBV6-6	14	TRBJ1-1	CASSYFPDRAGAFF	TGTGCCAGCAGTTACTTTCCGGACAGGGCGGGAGCTTTCTTT
medium-sized	-	TRBV7-9	12	TRBJ2-3	CASSLLGDTQYF	TGTGCCAGCAGCTTACTGGGAGATACGCAGTATTTT
many	TRBD1	TRBV7-9	15	TRBJ2-5	CASSLAQGFGETQYF	TGTGCCAGCAGCTTAGCACAGGGGTTCGGGGAGACCCAGTACTTC
-	-	TRBV6-5	14	TRBJ1-1	CASTPLMSNTEAFF	TGTGCCAGCACCCCCTTAATGTCGAACACTGAAGCTTTCTTT
many	TRBD1	TRBV4-1	20	TRBJ1-6	CASSQVPAIRGREHNSPLHF	TGCGCCAGCAGCCAAGTCCCCGCAATTAGGGGGCGCGAACATAATTCACCCCTCCACTTT
-	-	TRBV6-6	14	TRBJ2-2	CASSAETGVGELFF	TGTGCCAGCAGTGCTGAGACAGGAGTCGGGGAGCTGTTTTTT
many	TRBD1	TRBV5-5	17	TRBJ1-4	CASSGTGRLATNEKLFF	TGTGCCAGCTCCGGGACAGGTCGTCTTGCAACTAATGAAAAACTGTTTTTT
-	TRBD2	TRBV18	16	TRBJ2-7	CASSPGLADLSGEQYF	TGTGCCAGCTCACCAGGACTAGCGGACTTAAGCGGGGAGCAGTACTTC
many	TRBD2	TRBV12-3/TRBV12-4	14	TRBJ2-7	CASSKSGNSYEQYF	TGTGCCAGCAGTAAAAGCGGGAACTCCTACGAGCAGTACTTC
-	TRBD2	TRBV11-2	14	TRBJ2-7	CASTAGGNSYEQYF	TGTGCCAGCACAGCGGGGGGCAACTCCTACGAGCAGTACTTC
-	-	TRBV4-2	13	TRBJ2-7	CASSQYLGSEQYF	TGTGCCAGCAGCCAATACCTAGGATCGGAGCAGTACTTC
many	-	TRBV20-1	18	TRBJ1-4	CSARVHSGQGRANEKLFF	TGCAGTGCTAGAGTTCATAGCGGGCAGGGGAGGGCTAATGAAAAACTGTTTTTT
many	-	TRBV28	13	TRBJ2-7	CASSLQGLYEQYF	TGTGCCAGCAGTTTGCAGGGGCTGTACGAGCAGTACTTC
many	-	TRBV24-1	17	TRBJ2-1	CATSDPSLTSSYNEQFF	TGTGCCACCAGTGATCCCTCCTTGACGAGCTCCTACAATGAGCAGTTCTTC
many	-	TRBV11-2	15	TRBJ2-5	CASSLLKKSLETQYF	TGTGCCAGCAGCTTACTTAAGAAGTCTTTAGAGACCCAGTACTTC
-	-	TRBV20-1	12	TRBJ2-7	CKPGQMSYEQYF	TGCAAGCCGGGACAAATGTCCTACGAGCAGTACTTC
-	TRBD1	TRBV29-1	14	TRBJ1-1	CSVGNRGRDTEAFF	TGCAGCGTTGGGAACAGGGGGAGAGACACTGAAGCTTTCTTT
-	TRBD1	TRBV15	15	TRBJ2-1	CATSKDRSSYNEQFF	TGTGCCACCAGCAAGGACAGGAGCTCCTACAATGAGCAGTTCTTC
many	-	TRBV11-3	13	TRBJ1-1	CASSFRGNAEAFF	TGTGCCAGCAGCTTCCGGGGAAACGCTGAAGCCTTCTTT
-	TRBD2	TRBV5-1	17	TRBJ2-5	CASSLGLAGGQGETQYF	TGCGCCAGCAGCTTGGGTTTAGCGGGAGGACAAGGGGAGACCCAGTACTTC
-	-	TRBV5-1	16	TRBJ1-5	CASSPASGDSNQPQHF	TGCGCCAGCAGCCCCGCTAGCGGGGACAGCAATCAGCCCCAGCATTTT
many	-	TRBV5-6	16	TRBJ2-3	CASNQLMRFRTDTQYF	TGTGCCAGCAACCAGTTAATGCGGTTCAGAACAGATACGCAGTATTTT
medium-sized	-	TRBV20-1	13	TRBJ2-3	CSAPASGADTQYF	TGCAGTGCGCCCGCGAGTGGGGCAGATACGCAGTATTTT
many	-	TRBV9	16	TRBJ2-5	CASSPRPRDVKETQYF	TGTGCCAGCAGCCCCCGACCTCGCGACGTTAAAGAGACCCAGTACTTC
many	-	TRBV20-1	12	TRBJ2-5	CSARDTQETQYF	TGCAGTGCTAGAGATACTCAAGAGACCCAGTACTTC
-	-	TRBV10-1	13	TRBJ1-1	CASTPARDTEAFF	TGCGCCAGCACTCCGGCCAGGGACACTGAAGCTTTCTTT
-	TRBD1	TRBV5-4	14	TRBJ2-2	CAIVRDRGTGELSW	TGTGCCATCGTCCGTGACAGGGGCACCGGGGAGCTGTCTTGG
-	-	TRBV6-5	14	TRBJ1-6	CASGSTAYNSPLHF	TGTGCCAGCGGTTCCACAGCCTATAATTCGCCCCTCCACTTT
-	TRBD2	TRBV25-1	16	TRBJ2-7	CASSRWLAGGSFEQYF	TGTGCCAGCAGCCGGTGGCTAGCGGGGGGTTCATTTGAGCAGTACTTC
many	TRBD2	TRBV12-3/TRBV12-4	15	TRBJ2-5	CASSRTSGMGETQYF	TGTGCCAGCAGCCGCACTAGCGGGATGGGAGAGACCCAGTACTTC
-	-	TRBV2	13	TRBJ1-2	CASSEGEGGWDTF	TGTGCCAGCAGTGAAGGAGAAGGGGGATGGGACACCTTC
-	TRBD1	TRBV5-1	15	TRBJ2-1	CASSNGDRAYNEQFF	TGCGCCAGCAGCAACGGGGACAGGGCGTACAATGAGCAGTTCTTC
-	TRBD1	TRBV19	14	TRBJ1-6	CASDRGRGNSPLHF	TGTGCCAGCGACAGGGGGAGAGGGAATTCACCCCTCCACTTT
once	-	TRBV4-1	15	TRBJ1-2	CANSHDNPAEGGYTF	TGCGCCAACAGCCACGATAATCCTGCTGAGGGGGGATACACCTTC
few	TRBD2	TRBV3-1	20	TRBJ2-3	CASSSHPGLAGGGGTDTQYF	TGTGCCAGCAGTTCCCACCCGGGACTAGCGGGGGGAGGTGGCACAGATACGCAGTATTTT
-	TRBD1	TRBV20-1	13	TRBJ2-3	CSANRGREDTQYF	TGCAGTGCTAACAGGGGGCGCGAAGATACGCAGTATTTT